This is a list of T cell receptor beta chains from one sample in a study of tumor-infiltrating lymphocytes in primary liver carcinoma. Each CDR3 protein is one row after TCRdb ran MiXCR on the multiplex PCR reads. Counted here are about 180,000 distinct CDR3 sequences, about 55% occurring once; the ten biggest clones make up about 70%. The sequenced sample consisted of peripheral blood. The source of these receptors is a man in his forties or fifties with primary liver carcinoma and hepatitis B virus infection. Each CDR3 is given with its conserved first and last residue. The D gene is left open where the match is weak. Size is omitted from some rows. Given values are once, few, many or a class for expanded clones.

V gene,J gene,D gene,clone size,CDR3 protein,CDR3 DNA
TRBV28,TRBJ2-1,-,-,CAISTQDRHSYNEQFF,TGTGCCATCAGTACTCAGGACAGACACTCCTACAATGAGCAGTTCTTC
TRBV11-2,TRBJ2-7,-,-,CANSPRGVRYEQYF,TGTGCCAACAGCCCCCGAGGCGTACGATACGAACAGTACTTC
TRBV5-5,TRBJ1-3,-,once,CASSFGPRSGNTIYF,TGTGCCAGCAGCTTCGGACCGCGCTCTGGAAACACCATATATTTT
TRBV10-2,TRBJ1-5,-,-,CASGEDQPQHF,TGCGCCAGCGGAGAGGATCAGCCCCAGCATTTT
TRBV6-6,TRBJ1-2,TRBD1,-,CASSLDRGELLNYGYTF,TGTGCCAGCAGCTTGGACAGGGGCGAATTACTTAACTATGGCTACACCTTC
TRBV7-8,TRBJ2-2,-,few,CASKLGANTGELFF,TGTGCCAGCAAGTTGGGGGCGAACACCGGGGAGCTGTTTTTT
TRBV4-1,TRBJ2-7,-,few,CASSQQGGYEQYF,TGCGCCAGCAGCCAACAGGGGGGTTACGAGCAGTACTTC
TRBV13,TRBJ1-3,-,-,CASSSADGTSGNTIYF,TGTGCCAGCAGCTCAGCGGACGGCACCTCTGGAAACACCATATATTTT
TRBV11-2,TRBJ2-5,TRBD2,many,CASNPGLALETQYF,TGTGCCAGCAACCCGGGACTAGCGTTAGAGACCCAGTACTTC
TRBV11-2,TRBJ1-4,-,-,CASRLGQGDGEKLFF,TGTGCCAGCAGATTAGGGCAGGGTGACGGCGAAAAACTGTTTTTT
TRBV11-2,TRBJ2-1,-,many,CASSLRTFAEQFF,TGTGCCAGCAGCTTAAGGACCTTCGCTGAGCAGTTCTTC
TRBV6-2/TRBV6-3,TRBJ1-3,-,-,CASSRDLRGNTIYF,TGTGCCAGCAGTCGGGACTTACGGGGAAACACCATATATTTT
TRBV11-2,TRBJ1-4,TRBD1,-,CANSRGSEKLFF,TGTGCGAACAGCAGGGGGAGTGAAAAACTGTTTTTT
TRBV10-3,TRBJ1-6,-,-,CAISDGERISPLHF,TGTGCCATCAGTGATGGGGAGCGTATTTCACCCCTCCACTTT
TRBV7-9,TRBJ2-2,-,-,CASSFRDGNIGELFF,TGTGCCAGCAGCTTCAGGGATGGGAACATCGGGGAGCTGTTTTTT
TRBV12-3/TRBV12-4,TRBJ1-4,-,-,CASSIRLNEKLFF,TGTGCCAGCAGCATAAGACTGAATGAAAAACTGTTTTTT
TRBV5-1,TRBJ2-1,TRBD2,-,CASSTQGLAGGEQFF,TGCGCCAGCAGCACCCAAGGACTAGCGGGAGGTGAGCAGTTCTTC
TRBV10-3,TRBJ2-1,-,many,CAISEPDPGGDSYNEQFF,TGTGCCATCAGTGAGCCAGACCCCGGGGGCGATTCCTACAATGAGCAGTTCTTC
TRBV6-6,TRBJ2-7,-,-,CASSYGGWGARTSYEQYF,TGTGCCAGCAGTTACGGGGGATGGGGGGCCCGGACGTCGTACGAGCAGTACTTC
TRBV5-1,TRBJ2-7,-,few,CASSLGQGIFYEQYF,TGCGCCAGCAGCTTGGGTCAGGGTATTTTCTACGAGCAGTACTTC
TRBV4-2,TRBJ1-2,-,-,CASSQDQGNYGYTF,TGTGCCAGCAGCCAAGATCAGGGGAACTATGGCTACACCTTC
TRBV5-4,TRBJ2-2,TRBD2,-,CASNSRAPGWEGTGELFF,TGTGCCAGCAACAGCCGGGCCCCAGGTTGGGAGGGCACCGGGGAGCTGTTTTTT
TRBV29-1,TRBJ1-2,-,-,CSASGWVVGYTF,TGCAGCGCTTCGGGCTGGGTCGTTGGCTACACCTTC
TRBV11-2,TRBJ1-2,-,once,CASSLGRQSYDYTF,TGTGCCAGTAGCTTAGGTCGGCAGAGCTATGACTACACCTTC
TRBV28,TRBJ2-5,-,-,CASSSSVQETQYF,TGTGCCAGCAGTTCTAGCGTTCAAGAGACCCAGTACTTC
TRBV29-1,TRBJ2-7,-,many,CSVEDDRAASSSYEQYF,TGCAGCGTTGAAGACGACCGAGCGGCCTCGAGCTCCTACGAGCAGTACTTC
TRBV30,TRBJ1-2,-,-,CAWSVHYGYTF,TGTGCCTGGAGTGTACACTATGGCTACACCTTC
TRBV18,TRBJ1-6,-,once,CASSSRPFDGSPLHF,TGTGCCAGCTCATCCCGTCCGTTTGACGGTTCACCCCTCCACTTT
TRBV11-1,TRBJ1-2,-,-,CASKPSTGTSYGYTF,TGTGCCAGCAAACCTTCGACCGGGACGTCCTATGGCTACACCTTC
TRBV29-1,TRBJ1-4,TRBD1,-,CSASDREANEKLFF,TGCAGCGCTTCGGACAGGGAGGCTAATGAAAAACTGTTTTTT
TRBV29-1,TRBJ2-7,-,-,CSGGGGGTVYEQYF,TGCAGCGGGGGAGGTGGGGGAACCGTTTACGAGCAGTACTTC
TRBV20-1,TRBJ1-5,-,-,CSARGSSNQPQHF,TGCAGTGCTAGGGGGAGTAGCAATCAGCCCCAGCATTTT
TRBV6-6,TRBJ2-1,TRBD1,-,CASSSPLGAGGTHNEQFF,TGTGCCAGCAGTTCTCCCCTGGGGGCAGGGGGCACACACAATGAGCAGTTCTTC
TRBV10-3,TRBJ2-4,-,few,CAISGGEETKNIQYF,TGTGCCATCAGTGGAGGGGAAGAGACCAAAAACATTCAGTACTTC
TRBV10-3,TRBJ2-7,-,-,CAIKEWGSYEQYF,TGTGCCATCAAAGAGTGGGGGTCCTACGAGCAGTACTTC
TRBV12-3/TRBV12-4,TRBJ1-2,TRBD1,-,CASSLTQGADYGYTF,TGTGCCAGCAGTTTAACACAGGGGGCAGACTATGGCTACACCTTC
TRBV5-4,TRBJ1-1,-,-,CASSIVKDTEAFF,TGTGCCAGCAGTATTGTCAAGGATACTGAAGCTTTCTTT
TRBV11-2,TRBJ2-7,-,once,CASSLLGHDQYF,TGTGCCAGTAGCTTGTTGGGCCACGATCAGTACTTC
TRBV4-1,TRBJ1-4,-,-,CVSSQEGDLKLFF,TGCGTCAGCAGCCAAGAAGGTGATCTAAAACTGTTTTTT
TRBV11-2,TRBJ2-2,-,-,CARSRAYGVTGELFF,TGTGCAAGGAGCCGGGCCTATGGGGTAACCGGGGAGCTGTTTTTT
TRBV29-1,TRBJ1-2,-,many,CSVETIGAYGYTF,TGCAGCGTTGAGACGATAGGGGCCTATGGCTACACCTTC
TRBV11-2,TRBJ2-1,TRBD2,many,CASSLGGSANEQFF,TGTGCCAGCAGCTTAGGCGGGAGCGCCAATGAGCAGTTCTTC
TRBV11-2,TRBJ1-1,-,-,CASSFTGLNTEALF,TGTGCCAGCAGCTTCACAGGGCTGAACACTGAAGCATTGTTT
TRBV7-9,TRBJ1-5,TRBD1,few,CASSPLTGERNQPQHF,TGTGCCAGCAGCCCCTTAACAGGGGAGCGTAATCAGCCTCAGCATTTT
TRBV12-3/TRBV12-4,TRBJ2-2,-,few,CASSSLLDTGELFF,TGTGCCAGCAGTTCCCTCTTAGACACCGGGGAGCTGTTTTTT
TRBV10-3,TRBJ2-7,-,-,CAISLSDLGYEQYF,TGTGCCATCAGTTTGTCGGACTTGGGCTACGAGCAGTACTTC
TRBV10-3,TRBJ2-7,-,few,CAISESDRPYEQYF,TGTGCCATCAGTGAGTCGGACAGACCCTACGAGCAGTACTTC
TRBV12-3/TRBV12-4,TRBJ2-2,-,few,CASSWRQETGELFF,TGTGCCAGCAGTTGGCGCCAGGAAACCGGGGAGCTGTTTTTT
TRBV11-2,TRBJ2-1,-,many,CASSLGWAYNEQFF,TGTGCCAGCAGCTTAGGGTGGGCCTACAATGAGCAGTTCTTC
TRBV5-5,TRBJ1-5,-,-,CASSLEVGASQPQHF,TGTGCCAGCAGCTTGGAAGTCGGGGCTTCTCAGCCCCAGCATTTT
TRBV6-6,TRBJ2-1,TRBD2,-,CASSYLGTSNEQFF,TGTGCCAGCAGTTACCTGGGGACTAGCAATGAGCAGTTCTTC